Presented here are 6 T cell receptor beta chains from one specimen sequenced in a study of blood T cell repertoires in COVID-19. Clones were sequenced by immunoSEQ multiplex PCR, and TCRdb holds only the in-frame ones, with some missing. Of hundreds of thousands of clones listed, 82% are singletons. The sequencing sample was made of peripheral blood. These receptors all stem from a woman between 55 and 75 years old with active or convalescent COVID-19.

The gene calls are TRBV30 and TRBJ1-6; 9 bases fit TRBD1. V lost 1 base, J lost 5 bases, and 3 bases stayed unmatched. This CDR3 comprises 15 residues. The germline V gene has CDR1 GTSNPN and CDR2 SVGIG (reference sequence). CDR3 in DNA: TGTGCCTGGAGTGGACAGGGGGGAAATAATTCACCCCTCCACTTT. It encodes CAWSGQGGNNSPLHF.

CDR3 sequence (DNA): TGTGCCACCAGCCCTACAGGGGGCGGGTCAGATACGCAGTATTTT. Protein product: CATSPTGGGSDTQYF. The rearrangement links TRBV24-1 to TRBJ2-3, with 9 bases matching TRBD1. J was trimmed by 4 bases and V by 7 bases; bases with no gene match: 8. Germline V gene lookup returns CDR1 KGHDR and CDR2 SFDVKD. The CDR3 length is 15 residues.

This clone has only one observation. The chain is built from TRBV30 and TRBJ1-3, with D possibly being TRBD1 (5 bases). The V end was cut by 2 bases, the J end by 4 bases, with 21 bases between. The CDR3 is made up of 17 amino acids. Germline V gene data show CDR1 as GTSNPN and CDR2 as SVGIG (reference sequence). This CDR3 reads CAWSPPGRGRTGNTIYF. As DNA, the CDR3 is TGTGCCTGGAGTCCCCCTGGTAGGGGAAGAACGGGAAACACCATATATTTT.

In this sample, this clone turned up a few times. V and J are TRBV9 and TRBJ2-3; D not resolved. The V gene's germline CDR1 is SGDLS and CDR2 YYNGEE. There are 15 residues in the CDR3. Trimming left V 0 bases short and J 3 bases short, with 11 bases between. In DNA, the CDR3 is TGTGCCAGCAGCGTAGGAAGTAGCCCGACAGATACGCAGTATTTT. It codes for CASSVGSSPTDTQYF.

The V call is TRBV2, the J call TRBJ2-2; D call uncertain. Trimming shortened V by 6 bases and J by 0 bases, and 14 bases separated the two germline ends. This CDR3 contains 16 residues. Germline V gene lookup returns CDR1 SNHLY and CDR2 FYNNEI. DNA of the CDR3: TGTGCCAGCAGCACACGCGGCGGTGCGAACACCGGGGAGCTGTTTTTT. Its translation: CASSTRGGANTGELFF.

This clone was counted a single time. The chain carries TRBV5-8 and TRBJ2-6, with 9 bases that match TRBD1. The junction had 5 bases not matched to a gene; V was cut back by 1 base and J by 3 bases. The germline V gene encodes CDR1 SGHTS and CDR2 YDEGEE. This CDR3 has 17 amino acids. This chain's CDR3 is CASSLFTGGRGANVLTF. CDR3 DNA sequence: TGTGCCAGCAGCTTGTTCACAGGGGGCCGTGGGGCCAACGTCCTGACTTTC. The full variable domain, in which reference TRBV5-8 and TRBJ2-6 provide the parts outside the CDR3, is EAGVTQSPTHLIKTRGQQATLRCSPISGHTSVYWYQQALGLGLQFLLWYDEGEERNRGNFPPRFSGRQFPNYSSELNVNALELEDSALYLCASSLFTGGRGANVLTFGAGSRLTVL.